This note documents a single TCR beta chain sequence. This sample was included in a study of CD8 T cells in Susac syndrome. Random hexamers were used to reverse transcribe the RNA input (roughly 0.5 to 1 ug). TCRdb fed the immunoSEQ multiplex PCR reads into MiXCR, producing one record per CDR3 protein. The profile shows about 130,000 distinct CDR3 sequences, nearly 95% of them singletons. TCR beta from blood CD8+ and CD4+ T cells was sequenced. TEMRA cells were enriched by FACS, while CD8+ and CD4+ T cells were obtained through a negative isolation that was performed magnetically. Trimming took off 7 bases at V and 5 bases at J, with 11 bases between the two ends. The CDR3 loop spans 12 amino acids.

The chain recombines TRBV12-3 or TRBV12-4 with TRBJ1-1; perhaps TRBD1 as D (6 bases). This receptor was obtained from a human donor in good health. The sequencing sample was made of CD4+ T cells from PBMCs. The CDR3, as DNA: TGTGCCAGCACTAAAACAGGGACTGAAGCTTTCTTT. Residues: CASTKTGTEAFF.